A single sample gave rise to the 25 T cell receptor beta chains below, sequenced in a study of T cell repertoires in cytomegalovirus infection. One entry per CDR3 protein, called by TCRdb with MiXCR from the reads. The sample lists about half a million distinct CDR3 sequences, 30% to 40% occurring once. Their antigens remain unidentified. This material consisted of cultured PBMCs, taken from culture after CMV antigen stimulation. These receptors were taken from a human donor in good health (CMV status not recorded). Some clones in this sample may be carry-over from other donors' samples.

The chain has TRBV5-4 and TRBJ2-2; D is possibly TRBD2 (6 bases). This CDR3 comprises 16 residues. Trimming pared 4 bases from V and 6 bases from J, leaving 19 bases between. The V gene's germline CDR1 is SGHNT and CDR2 YYREEE (reference sequence). The CDR3 DNA reads as TGTGCCAGCAGCCCGCAGCCGGGACTGGGGGCCGGGGAGCTGTTTTTT. Translated, it gives CASSPQPGLGAGELFF.

The chain recombines TRBV2 with TRBJ2-4; 10 bases map to TRBD2. CDR1 and CDR2 (germline): SNHLY, FYNNEI. Losses at the gene ends were 6 bases for V and 7 bases for J; bases not matched to a gene: 9. The CDR3 totals 15 residues. The CDR3 DNA reads as TGTGCCAGCAGGGATATAGCGGGGGGTGTCAACATTCAGTACTTC. Translation gives CASRDIAGGVNIQYF.

This clonotype was recorded a few times. The chain couples TRBV7-9 to TRBJ1-1, with a tentative D call TRBD1 (6 bases). V gave up 5 bases and J gave up 7 bases, with 14 bases separating them. The CDR3 is made up of 13 amino acids. Germline V gives CDR1 SEHNR, CDR2 FQNEAQ (reference sequence). CDR3 in DNA: TGTGCCAGCAGCCCCGAAGACAGGTTTGAAGCTTTCTTT. Translated, it gives CASSPEDRFEAFF. Full variable domain (rest looked up from reference TRBV7-9 and TRBJ1-1): DTGVSQNPRHKITKRGQNVTFRCDPISEHNRLYWYRQTLGQGPEFLTYFQNEAQLEKSRLLSDRFSAERPKGSFSTLEIQRTEQGDSAMYLCASSPEDRFEAFFGQGTRLTVV.

V usage is TRBV2 and J usage is TRBJ2-5; D ambiguous. The CDR3 totals 13 residues. Per the germline V gene, CDR1 is SNHLY and CDR2 is FYNNEI. With 0 bases removed from V and 5 bases from J, the gap between germline ends came to 7 bases. CDR3 in DNA: TGTGCCAGCAGTGAAGCGGACCCGGAGACCCAGTACTTC. This sequence encodes CASSEADPETQYF.

The genes are TRBV7-6 and TRBJ1-1; D call uncertain. V was shortened by 5 bases and J by 1 base, with 11 bases between the two germline ends. This CDR3 is built from 14 residues. The germline CDR1 and CDR2 sequences are SGHVS and FNYEAQ. The CDR3 DNA reads TGTGCCAGCAGCCCCGGGCCCCAGAACACTGAAGCTTTCTTT. This sequence encodes CASSPGPQNTEAFF.

The chain is built from TRBV7-9 and TRBJ2-1, with a weak D call TRBD1 (6 bases). CDR1 is SEHNR, CDR2 FQNEAQ, per germline (reference sequence). Trimming shortened V by 4 bases and J by 10 bases, and 8 bases separated the two germline ends. The CDR3 has 11 amino acids. CDR3 DNA sequence: TGTGCCAGCAGCTCGGACAGAGAGCAGTTCTTC. Encoded protein: CASSSDREQFF.

V usage is TRBV30 and J usage is TRBJ2-2; TRBD2 aligns across 8 bases. Losses at the gene ends were 1 base for V and 3 bases for J; bases not matched to a gene: 10. The germline V gene encodes CDR1 GTSNPN and CDR2 SVGIG (reference sequence). The CDR3 has 17 residues. CDR3 in amino acids: CAWSDPMGGRYTGELFF. CDR3 in DNA: TGTGCCTGGAGTGACCCCATGGGCGGGAGGTACACCGGGGAGCTGTTTTTT. Together with reference TRBV30 and TRBJ2-2, the CDR3 gives the full variable domain: SQTIHQWPATLVQPVGSPLSLECTVEGTSNPNLYWYRQAAGRGLQLLFYSVGIGQISSEVPQNLSASRPQDRQFILSSKKLLLSDSGFYLCAWSDPMGGRYTGELFFGEGSRLTVL.

This clonotype has more than one count but fewer than ten. This chain links TRBV10-3 with TRBJ2-7, with 8 bases aligning to TRBD1. CDR1 ENHRY and CDR2 SYGVKD come from the germline V gene. The CDR3 is 14 residues long. V shed 7 bases, J shed 1 base, and the junction held 6 bases outside the gene matches. The CDR3 region has the DNA TGTGCCATCAAAGCACAGGGGGATTCCTACGAGCAGTACGTC. This encodes CAIKAQGDSYEQYV.

The table lists this clonotype with a few counts. The rearrangement uses TRBV7-2 and TRBJ2-1; 11 positions match TRBD1. There are 18 residues in the CDR3. Losses at the gene ends were 3 bases for V and 2 bases for J; bases not matched to a gene: 9. From germline, CDR1 is SGHTA and CDR2 FQGNSA. Written as DNA, the CDR3 is TGTGCCAGCAGCTTTATCCTCATGGGACAGGGGGCCTACAATGAGCAGTTCTTC. It encodes CASSFILMGQGAYNEQFF. Full variable domain (remainder filled in from reference TRBV7-2 and TRBJ2-1): GAGVSQSPSNKVTEKGKDVELRCDPISGHTALYWYRQSLGQGLEFLIYFQGNSAPDKSGLPSDRFSAERTGGSVSTLTIQRTQQEDSAVYLCASSFILMGQGAYNEQFFGPGTRLTVL.

This clonotype was observed a few times. The chain combines TRBV6-6 with TRBJ2-3, with D possibly being TRBD2 (6 bases). V lost 0 bases to trimming and J lost 4 bases, with 14 bases between them. The germline CDR1 and CDR2 sequences are MNHNY and SVGAGI (reference sequence). The CDR3 totals 16 residues. Here the CDR3 reads CASSYSRRGGADTQYF. In DNA form, the CDR3 reads TGTGCCAGCAGTTACTCGCGGCGCGGAGGGGCAGATACGCAGTATTTT.

V gene TRBV7-9 combines with J gene TRBJ2-1; 12 nucleotides match TRBD2. The CDR3 has 17 amino acids. With 4 bases clipped from V and 0 bases from J, the junction kept 4 bases outside the gene matches. From germline, CDR1 is SEHNR and CDR2 FQNEAQ (reference sequence). This CDR3 is CASSSSGRESSYNEQFF. The CDR3 DNA reads TGTGCCAGCAGCTCTAGCGGGAGGGAAAGCTCCTACAATGAGCAGTTCTTC.

The V call is TRBV9, the J call TRBJ2-7; weak D call: TRBD2 (5 bases). Between the trimmed V and J ends, which lost 4 bases and 0 bases, there was a span of 14 bases. The CDR3 loop spans 15 amino acids. The germline V gene has CDR1 SGDLS and CDR2 YYNGEE. The CDR3 reads CASSPPSSHSYEQYF. As DNA, the CDR3 is TGTGCCAGCAGCCCTCCTAGCTCCCACTCCTACGAGCAGTACTTC. The full variable domain, completed using reference TRBV9 and TRBJ2-7, is DSGVTQTPKHLITATGQRVTLRCSPRSGDLSVYWYQQSLDQGLQFLIQYYNGEERAKGNILERFSAQQFPDLHSELNLSSLELGDSALYFCASSPPSSHSYEQYFGPGTRLTVT.

In nucleotides, the CDR3 is TGTGCCAGCAGTGAAGCAGGGGGCTCCTACAATGAGCAGTTCTTC. Translating gives CASSEAGGSYNEQFF. The chain links TRBV6-1 to TRBJ2-1; D is perhaps TRBD1 (6 bases). CDR3 length: 15 residues. V shed 0 bases and J shed 0 bases, with 6 bases lying between them. Germline V CDR1 and CDR2: MNHNS, SASEGT.

This clonotype has more than one count but fewer than ten. The chain carries TRBV27 and TRBJ2-1; D gene uncertain. Trimming cost V 5 bases and J 6 bases, with 11 bases left between them. Germline values: CDR1 MNHEY, CDR2 SMNVEV (reference sequence). The CDR3 has 13 amino acids. The CDR3 protein is CASSPITGNEQFF. CDR3 nucleotides: TGTGCCAGCAGTCCCATAACGGGCAATGAGCAGTTCTTC.

The sample holds a few counts of this clonotype. In DNA form, the CDR3 reads TGTGCCAGCAGTGGGGGGGCTAGTGCGTCTCAGTCGGAGACCCAGTACTTC. It translates to CASSGGASASQSETQYF. This rearrangement joins TRBV6-1 to TRBJ2-5; perhaps D is TRBD1 or TRBD2 (6 bases each). The germline CDR1 and CDR2 sequences are MNHNS and SASEGT. The germline V and J ends were trimmed by 4 bases and 5 bases, with 23 bases remaining between them. The CDR3 is 17 amino acids.

This clonotype was counted at least ten times. The genes are TRBV7-2 and TRBJ2-4; possibly TRBD2 for D (5 bases). Between the trimmed V and J ends, which lost 1 base and 4 bases, there was a span of 14 bases. The CDR3 contains 16 residues. Germline V gives CDR1 SGHTA, CDR2 FQGNSA. The CDR3 loop reads CASSLVEGSVKNIQYF. The CDR3 DNA sequence: TGTGCCAGCAGCTTAGTAGAGGGTAGCGTGAAAAACATTCAGTACTTC.

This clonotype was found many times. The CDR3 sequence is CASSLRRGTTSNTGELFF. The CDR3 DNA reads as TGTGCCAGCAGCTTACGAAGGGGGACCACTTCGAACACCGGGGAGCTGTTTTTT. The V gene is TRBV7-2, the J gene TRBJ2-2; D may be TRBD1 (6 bases). Trimming stripped 2 bases from V and 0 bases from J, with 16 bases between. Germline V gives CDR1 SGHTA, CDR2 FQGNSA. The CDR3 contains 18 residues.

The gene calls are TRBV6-5 and TRBJ2-3; TRBD2 aligns across 12 bases. The germline V gene encodes CDR1 MNHEY and CDR2 SVGAGI. This CDR3 comprises 17 residues. V lost 1 base to trimming and J lost 8 bases; unmatched junction nucleotides: 10. The CDR3 here is CASSYLASGRGHLTQYF. In nucleotides, the CDR3 is TGTGCCAGCAGTTACTTGGCTAGCGGGAGGGGGCACCTTACGCAGTATTTT.

There are many counts of this clonotype. V is TRBV28 and J is TRBJ2-1, with 7 bases fitting TRBD1. Germline CDR1 is MDHEN and CDR2 is SYDVKM. V was pared by 6 bases and J by 7 bases, with 3 bases of the junction left unmatched. The CDR3 has 12 amino acids. CDR3 DNA sequence: TGTGCCAGCAGCCCACAGGGGAATGAGCAGTTCTTC. It translates to CASSPQGNEQFF.

The J gene is TRBJ1-2, the V gene TRBV29-1; 7 bases map to TRBD1. V lost 7 bases and J lost 4; bases outside the gene matches: 12. The CDR3 length is 14 residues. Per germline, CDR1 SQVTM and CDR2 ANQGSEA. The CDR3 sequence is CSALGTDTLYGYTF. CDR3 coding DNA: TGCAGCGCTCTAGGGACAGACACACTCTATGGCTACACCTTC.

This clonotype was counted once. The chain is built from TRBV11-1 and TRBJ2-2; TRBD1 might be the D (5 bases). This CDR3 spans 15 amino acids. CDR1 and CDR2 from the germline V gene are SGHAT and FQDESV (reference sequence). The ends were cut back, 4 bases at V and 4 bases at J, with 13 bases in the middle. CDR3 amino acids: CASSSPPQGTGELFF. The CDR3, as DNA: TGTGCCAGCAGCTCCCCCCCGCAGGGCACCGGGGAGCTGTTTTTT.

The V gene is TRBV7-2, the J gene TRBJ1-5, with TRBD1 identical over 11 bases. The CDR3 contains 15 residues. With V trimmed by 5 bases and J by 6 bases, 6 bases remained unmatched. The germline V gene encodes CDR1 SGHTA and CDR2 FQGNSA. This chain's CDR3 is CASSTGQGAGQPQHF. For the CDR3, the DNA is TGTGCCAGCAGCACCGGACAGGGGGCAGGTCAGCCCCAGCATTTT. The full variable domain, in which reference TRBV7-2 and TRBJ1-5 provide the parts outside the CDR3, is GAGVSQSPSNKVTEKGKDVELRCDPISGHTALYWYRQSLGQGLEFLIYFQGNSAPDKSGLPSDRFSAERTGGSVSTLTIQRTQQEDSAVYLCASSTGQGAGQPQHFGDGTRLSIL.

This clonotype is a singleton in its sample. The chain employs TRBV20-1 and TRBJ2-7, with 10 bases fitting TRBD2. Germline V CDR1 and CDR2: DFQATT, SNEGSKA (reference sequence). The ends lost 3 bases at V and 6 bases at J; junction bases unmatched: 5. The CDR3 is 13 amino acids. CDR3 coding DNA: TGCAGTGCTAGTGTAGCGGGAGGCAGCGAGCAGTACGTC. It specifies CSASVAGGSEQYV.

A few counts support this clonotype. This sequence joins TRBV6-2 or TRBV6-3 and TRBJ2-6; weak D call: TRBD1 (5 bases). V was pared by 0 bases and J by 4 bases, with 7 bases between. Germline values: CDR1 MNHEY, CDR2 SVGEGT. The CDR3 totals 15 residues. CDR3 in DNA: TGTGCCAGCAGTTACTCCAGGGCGGGGGCCAACGTCCTGACTTTC. This gives the protein CASSYSRAGANVLTF.

This clonotype was observed many times. The V gene is TRBV12-3 or TRBV12-4, the J gene TRBJ2-1; D possibly corresponds to TRBD2 (5 bases). The V and J ends lost 5 bases and 6 bases respectively, with 8 bases between them. This CDR3 has 12 amino acids. The CDR3 DNA is TGTGCCAGCAGTCCCAGCGGCAATGAGCAGTTCTTC. Translated, it gives CASSPSGNEQFF.